The 14 T cell receptor beta chains below all came from one sample that was sequenced in a study of cytomegalovirus exposure and HLA in healthy donors. The PCR employed 60 Vbeta primers together with 13 Jbeta primers. Data came from immunoSEQ multiplex PCR; TCRdb stores just in-frame clones and leaves some out. This sample carries roughly 97,000 clones, 55% to 80% of them seen once, and the ten largest clones take under 4.5%. The material sequenced was PBMCs. The receptors come from a middle-aged man in good health and CMV-seronegative.

The V gene is TRBV7-8, the J gene TRBJ1-2; D uncertain. Germline V gives CDR1 SGHVS, CDR2 FQNEAQ. V was pared by 4 bases and J by 3 bases, with 3 bases between. The CDR3 runs to 11 residues. In DNA, the CDR3 is TGTGCCAGCAGCTCTGACTATGGCTACACCTTC. Encoded protein: CASSSDYGYTF.

This clone has a handful of counts. The chain is built from TRBV6-6 and TRBJ2-1, with D maybe TRBD2 (6 bases). Germline loops: CDR1 MNHNY, CDR2 SVGAGI (reference sequence). The CDR3 has 14 residues. Trimming took off 5 bases at V and 8 bases at J, with 16 bases between the two ends. CDR3 protein: CASSKQQRADEQFF. Written as DNA, the CDR3 is TGTGCCAGCAGTAAACAGCAGCGGGCGGATGAGCAGTTCTTC.

Regarding this clone: At one of its ends the junction is not consistent with the germline gene, which may arise from a read error. V is TRBV5-6 and J is TRBJ1-6; no clear D. This CDR3 spans 10 amino acids. The germline V gene has CDR1 SGHDT and CDR2 YYEEEE. CDR3 loop: CASLSSPPHF. CDR3 in DNA: TGTGCCAGCCTGAGTTCACCCCCCCACTTT.

This clone was recorded once. One junction end disagrees with the germline gene, perhaps due to a read error. This CDR3 is also generated by other DNA sequences in the sample. The chain recombines TRBV5-6 with TRBJ2-3; D possibly corresponds to TRBD2 (6 bases). Germline V gene sequence: CDR1 SGHDT, CDR2 YYEEEE. CDR3 length: 16 residues. The CDR3 DNA sequence: TGTGCCAGCAGCTTGGTTGGAGGGGCTAGCACAGACACGCAGTATTTT. This encodes CASSLVGGASTDTQYF.

The V call is TRBV4-1, the J call TRBJ2-5; 13 nucleotides line up with TRBD2. There are 15 residues in the CDR3. After removal of 5 bases from V and 2 bases from J, the junction contained 2 bases not matched to a gene. Germline CDR1 reads MGHRA; CDR2 reads YSYEKL. CDR3 sequence: CASSGLAGVQETQYF. In nucleotides, the CDR3 is TGCGCCAGCAGCGGACTAGCGGGGGTGCAAGAGACCCAGTACTTC.

V is TRBV10-3 and J is TRBJ2-1; D is perhaps TRBD2 (6 bases). The CDR3 spans 15 residues. Per germline, CDR1 ENHRY and CDR2 SYGVKD. Trimming took 3 bases from V and 8 from J, leaving 17 bases between them. The CDR3 loop is CAISDPGPEGDEQFF. In DNA form, the CDR3 reads TGTGCCATCAGTGACCCGGGACCGGAGGGCGATGAGCAGTTCTTC.

The chain combines TRBV28 with TRBJ1-5; TRBD1 might be the D (5 bases). CDR3 size: 16 residues. Trimming pared 3 bases from V and 0 bases from J, leaving 12 bases between. Germline-derived CDR1 and CDR2 are MDHEN and SYDVKM. The chain's CDR3 is CASSFLRGNSNQPQHF. Here the CDR3 DNA reads TGTGCCAGCAGTTTTCTAAGGGGTAATAGCAATCAGCCCCAGCATTTT. Full variable domain (rest looked up from reference TRBV28 and TRBJ1-5): DVKVTQSSRYLVKRTGEKVFLECVQDMDHENMFWYRQDPGLGLRLIYFSYDVKMKEKGDIPEGYSVSREKKERFSLILESASTNQTSMYLCASSFLRGNSNQPQHFGDGTRLSIL.

The sample holds many counts of this clone. The chain couples TRBV5-7 to TRBJ2-4; D may be TRBD1 (5 bases). TRBV5-7 is an ORF, and what it does is uncertain. The CDR3 extends over 14 amino acids. V lost 4 bases and J 0 bases, leaving 8 bases between the germline ends. CDR3 protein: CASSPQGAKNIQYF. The CDR3 nucleotides read TGTGCCAGCAGCCCGCAGGGAGCCAAAAACATTCAGTACTTC.

This clone has a single count. The V gene is TRBV7-8, the J gene TRBJ1-1, with a tentative D call TRBD1 (6 bases). Deletions cut 4 bases from V and 1 base from J, with 7 bases between. CDR1 SGHVS and CDR2 FQNEAQ come from the germline V gene. The CDR3 runs 13 residues. The DNA of the CDR3 is TGTGCCAGCAGCTCGACAGGGAACACTGAAGCTTTCTTT. The encoded protein is CASSSTGNTEAFF.

This clone was counted only a few times. The chain recombines TRBV6-1 with TRBJ2-7; D may be TRBD2 (5 bases). V lost 8 bases to trimming and J lost 1 base, with 9 bases between them. The CDR3 runs to 12 residues. Germline lookup yields CDR1 MNHNS and CDR2 SASEGT. The CDR3 coding sequence is TGTGCCAGCTCCCGGGGTTCCTACGAGCAGTACTTC. It specifies CASSRGSYEQYF.

The genes are TRBV5-4 and TRBJ2-3, with D possibly being TRBD1 (5 bases). The V end lost 4 bases, the J end lost 3 bases, and 15 bases lay between the germline ends. The CDR3 length is 15 residues. Germline CDR1 is SGHNT and CDR2 is YYREEE (reference sequence). The CDR3 loop reads CASSRGHGRTDTQYF. The DNA of the CDR3 is TGTGCCAGCAGCCGAGGACACGGACGGACAGATACGCAGTATTTT.

The V call is TRBV7-9, the J call TRBJ2-7; D is possibly TRBD1 (5 bases). V lost 1 base to trimming and J lost 3 bases, with 13 bases between them. The CDR3 contains 15 residues. Per the germline V gene, CDR1 is SEHNR and CDR2 is FQNEAQ (reference sequence). For the CDR3, the DNA is TGTGCCAGCAGCTTAGGACAGCCTCCGGACTACGAGCAGTACTTC. Residues: CASSLGQPPDYEQYF.

The chain employs TRBV18 and TRBJ2-5; D is unclear. The CDR3 length is 15 residues. Trimming took 4 bases from V and 2 from J, leaving 14 bases between them. Germline CDR1 is KGHSH and CDR2 is LQKENI. In DNA, the CDR3 is TGTGCCAGCTCACTGGCCCCAGGCCCTCAAGAGACCCAGTACTTC. It is translated as CASSLAPGPQETQYF.

The gene calls are TRBV5-8 and TRBJ1-4; D is undetermined. Germline CDR1 and CDR2: SGHTS and YDEGEE. V lost 5 bases, J lost 8 bases, and 16 bases lay in between. This CDR3 is built from 14 residues. DNA of the CDR3: TGTGCCAGCAGACGTCGGAGCCAGAACGAAAAACTGTTTTTT. Translation gives CASRRRSQNEKLFF. Full variable domain (remainder filled in from reference TRBV5-8 and TRBJ1-4): EAGVTQSPTHLIKTRGQQATLRCSPISGHTSVYWYQQALGLGLQFLLWYDEGEERNRGNFPPRFSGRQFPNYSSELNVNALELEDSALYLCASRRRSQNEKLFFGSGTQLSVL.